Below, 23 T cell receptor beta chains from the same sample are listed, as sequenced in a study of cytomegalovirus exposure and HLA in healthy donors. Amplification used 60 Vbeta primers and 13 Jbeta primers. Clones were read by immunoSEQ multiplex PCR, and TCRdb kept only the in-frame ones, dropping some. Found here are about 200,000 clones, about 75% of them singletons; the top ten hold 1.8%. What was sequenced was PBMCs. The origin of the receptors is a male donor in good health and CMV-seronegative.

This chain joins TRBV7-3 and TRBJ2-7, with 9 nucleotides matching TRBD2. The CDR3 is 15 amino acids. Germline CDR1 SGHTA, CDR2 FQGTGA. Trimming removed 5 bases from V and 0 bases from J; junction bases left unmatched: 5. This CDR3 is CASSRSGGSSYEQYF. DNA for the CDR3: TGTGCCAGCAGCCGTAGCGGGGGAAGCTCCTACGAGCAGTACTTC.

This clone has more than one count but fewer than ten. V and J are TRBV28 and TRBJ1-5; D may be TRBD1 (6 bases). CDR3 length equals 13 residues. V gave up 8 bases and J gave up 0 bases, with 8 bases separating them. CDR1 MDHEN and CDR2 SYDVKM come from the germline V gene. The CDR3 is CASGGNSNQPQHF. DNA of the CDR3: TGTGCCAGCGGGGGCAATAGCAATCAGCCCCAGCATTTT. The whole variable domain, remainder taken from reference TRBV28 and TRBJ1-5, is DVKVTQSSRYLVKRTGEKVFLECVQDMDHENMFWYRQDPGLGLRLIYFSYDVKMKEKGDIPEGYSVSREKKERFSLILESASTNQTSMYLCASGGNSNQPQHFGDGTRLSIL.

This rearrangement joins TRBV6-5 to TRBJ2-7, with TRBD1 as a possible D gene (5 bases). This CDR3 has 15 residues. CDR1 MNHEY and CDR2 SVGAGI come from the germline V gene. The germline V and J ends were trimmed by 3 bases and 4 bases, with 16 bases remaining between them. CDR3 nucleotides: TGTGCCAGCAGTTATGGCACAGGACAAACTTACGAGCAGTACTTC. Amino acid sequence: CASSYGTGQTYEQYF.

The V call is TRBV7-2, the J call TRBJ1-4; D not resolved. This CDR3 has 15 amino acids. The ends were cut back, 5 bases at V and 6 bases at J, with 16 bases in the middle. Germline V gene data show CDR1 as SGHTA and CDR2 as FQGNSA. As DNA, the CDR3 is TGTGCCAGCAGCCGTTCAAGTATCCGGGATGAAAAACTGTTTTTT. Encoded protein: CASSRSSIRDEKLFF.

The genes are TRBV4-3 and TRBJ2-7, with 9 bases identical to TRBD2. The CDR3 is 17 residues long. Germline-derived CDR1 and CDR2 are LGHNA and YSLEER. Trimming removed 0 bases from V and 4 bases from J; junction bases left unmatched: 10. The chain's CDR3 is CASSQERAGGPLYEQYF. In DNA, the CDR3 is TGCGCCAGCAGCCAAGAAAGGGCGGGGGGGCCCTTGTACGAGCAGTACTTC.

V usage is TRBV21-1 and J usage is TRBJ2-1; the DNA was not used to check the table's D call, TRBD2. TRBV21-1 is deemed a pseudogene. This CDR3 contains 15 residues. CDR3 in DNA: TGTGCCAGCAGCAAAAGGACTAGCGGGGGCGATGAGCAGTTCTTC. It yields the protein CASSKRTSGGDEQFF.

This clone was counted between two and nine times. The chain uses TRBV7-2 and TRBJ2-7, with TRBD1 identical over 7 bases. The CDR3 is 15 residues long. Germline V gene lookup returns CDR1 SGHTA and CDR2 FQGNSA. V shed 2 bases, J shed 4 bases, and the junction held 8 bases outside the gene matches. This CDR3 is CASSLSRQGGYEQYF. The DNA for the CDR3 is TGTGCCAGCAGCTTATCACGACAGGGTGGTTACGAGCAGTACTTC.

V gene TRBV28 combines with J gene TRBJ2-7; 7 bases match TRBD2. This CDR3 comprises 13 residues. The germline V gene encodes CDR1 MDHEN and CDR2 SYDVKM. The CDR3 is CASSGSSSYEQYF. The CDR3 nucleotides read TGTGCATCTAGCGGTTCTAGCTCCTACGAGCAGTACTTC.

The chain has TRBV9 and TRBJ2-7; weak D call: TRBD2 (6 bases). This CDR3 contains 17 residues. V lost 0 bases, J lost 5 bases, and 21 bases lay in between. Per the germline V gene, CDR1 is SGDLS and CDR2 is YYNGEE. CDR3 in amino acids: CASSVDLSGGHLDEQYF. The CDR3 region has the DNA TGTGCCAGCAGCGTAGATCTTAGTGGAGGGCATCTCGACGAGCAGTACTTC.

V is TRBV27 and J is TRBJ2-1, with TRBD2 identical over 10 bases. Germline V CDR1 and CDR2: MNHEY, SMNVEV (reference sequence). There are 15 residues in the CDR3. J gave up 9 bases and V 4 bases, and 9 bases lay outside the gene matches. The chain's CDR3 is CASSSQAGGQGEQFF. The CDR3, as DNA: TGTGCCAGCAGTTCTCAAGCGGGGGGGCAGGGTGAGCAGTTCTTC.

The J gene is TRBJ2-7, the V gene TRBV7-2, with 8 bases matching TRBD2. V lost 1 base and J lost 3; bases outside the gene matches: 5. This CDR3 region has 15 residues. CDR1 SGHTA and CDR2 FQGNSA come from the germline V gene. The CDR3, as DNA: TGTGCCAGCAGCTTAGGGTCTAGCGGGCTCTACGAGCAGTACTTC. Amino acid sequence: CASSLGSSGLYEQYF.

The rearrangement joins TRBV7-2 to TRBJ2-3, with 14 bases matching TRBD2. CDR1 and CDR2 (germline): SGHTA, FQGNSA. The length of the CDR3 is 18 residues. The V and J ends lost 6 bases and 3 bases, in that order; junction bases with no gene match: 11. CDR3 loop: CASRRGLAGAGGTDTQYF. The CDR3 coding sequence is TGTGCCAGCAGACGGGGACTAGCGGGAGCCGGGGGGACAGATACGCAGTATTTT.

The chain recombines TRBV27 with TRBJ2-3, with 9 positions matching TRBD2. CDR1 and CDR2 from the germline V gene are MNHEY and SMNVEV (reference sequence). The CDR3 sequence is 15 residues long. V lost 3 bases, J lost 4 bases, and 5 bases stayed unmatched. The CDR3 reads CASSFSGGSSDTQYF. The CDR3 DNA follows: TGTGCCAGCAGTTTTAGCGGGGGCTCATCAGATACGCAGTATTTT.

This clone has a handful of counts. The gene calls are TRBV4-3 and TRBJ2-6; D call uncertain. This CDR3 contains 16 residues. V lost 1 base to trimming and J lost 2 bases, with 9 bases between them. Germline V gives CDR1 LGHNA, CDR2 YSLEER. The DNA for the CDR3 is TGCGCCAGCAGCCAAGGTGCCGCGACTGGGGCCAACGTCCTGACTTTC. Translated, it gives CASSQGAATGANVLTF.

In its sample, this clone was seen a few times. J is TRBJ2-5 and V is TRBV9, with a possible D match to TRBD1 (6 bases). The CDR3 runs to 14 residues. Germline V CDR1 and CDR2: SGDLS, YYNGEE. V was cut by 0 bases and J by 2 bases, with 8 bases left in between. The CDR3 bases are TGTGCCAGCAGCGTAGGGGGGACACAAGAGACCCAGTACTTC. Residues: CASSVGGTQETQYF. The variable domain in full, completed from reference TRBV9 and TRBJ2-5, reads DSGVTQTPKHLITATGQRVTLRCSPRSGDLSVYWYQQSLDQGLQFLIQYYNGEERAKGNILERFSAQQFPDLHSELNLSSLELGDSALYFCASSVGGTQETQYFGPGTRLLVL.

This clone came up once. This chain connects TRBV19 to TRBJ2-7, with 9 bases aligning to TRBD1. The V segment lost 4 bases and the J segment 6 bases; nucleotides outside the gene matches: 10. The germline gives CDR1 LNHDA, CDR2 SQIVND (reference sequence). The CDR3 contains 15 residues. The CDR3 nucleotides are TGTGCCAGTAGTACCCGGGACAGGGATTGGGGCGAGCAGTACTTC. Amino acid sequence: CASSTRDRDWGEQYF.

The chain joins TRBV19 to TRBJ2-1; TRBD2 agrees at 8 bases. Losses at the gene ends were 5 bases for V and 4 bases for J; bases not matched to a gene: 4. CDR3 size: 14 residues. Germline V gene lookup returns CDR1 LNHDA and CDR2 SQIVND (reference sequence). The CDR3 region has the DNA TGTGCCAGTAGTCGGACTAGCAGTTACAATGAGCAGTTCTTC. It translates to CASSRTSSYNEQFF.

The genes are TRBV30 and TRBJ1-2; 10 bases fit TRBD1. V shed 8 bases, J shed 8 bases, and the junction held 8 bases outside the gene matches. CDR1 GTSNPN and CDR2 SVGIG come from the germline V gene (reference sequence). The CDR3 contains 12 residues. CDR3 DNA sequence: TGTGCCAGCTATGACAGGGGGCGAGGCTACACCTTC. Encoded protein: CASYDRGRGYTF. Drawing the rest from reference TRBV30 and TRBJ1-2, the complete variable domain is SQTIHQWPATLVQPVGSPLSLECTVEGTSNPNLYWYRQAAGRGLQLLFYSVGIGQISSEVPQNLSASRPQDRQFILSSKKLLLSDSGFYLCASYDRGRGYTFGSGTRLTVV.

The CDR3 DNA is TGCGCCAGCAGCTCCCTAGGGGGGGCGGTCAGAGAGACCCAGTACTTC. Protein product: CASSSLGGAVRETQYF. This chain uses TRBV5-1 with TRBJ2-5; TRBD2 is a possible D gene (7 bases). CDR1 and CDR2 (germline): SGHRS, YFSETQ. The V and J ends lost 3 bases and 4 bases respectively, with 19 bases between them. The CDR3 consists of 16 residues. Supplemented by reference TRBV5-1 and TRBJ2-5, the full variable domain reads KAGVTQTPRYLIKTRGQQVTLSCSPISGHRSVSWYQQTPGQGLQFLFEYFSETQRNKGNFPGRFSGRQFSNSRSEMNVSTLELGDSALYLCASSSLGGAVRETQYFGPGTRLLVL.

The V and J genes are TRBV9 and TRBJ1-5, with D maybe TRBD1 (5 bases). V lost 3 bases and J 8 bases, leaving 15 bases between the germline ends. This CDR3 comprises 14 residues. Germline lookup yields CDR1 SGDLS and CDR2 YYNGEE. The CDR3 sequence: CASSEEGRGEPQHF. DNA for the CDR3: TGTGCCAGCAGCGAAGAGGGGCGGGGAGAGCCCCAGCATTTT.

The rearrangement links TRBV5-1 to TRBJ2-1, with a tentative D call TRBD2 (5 bases). V was clipped by 3 bases and J by 5 bases, with 15 bases between them. The CDR3 loop spans 15 amino acids. The germline V gene has CDR1 SGHRS and CDR2 YFSETQ. CDR3 nucleotide sequence: TGCGCCAGCAGCTCCTCAGGAGGCGACGACAATGAGCAGTTCTTC. Translating gives CASSSSGGDDNEQFF.

The V gene is TRBV6-1, the J gene TRBJ2-1, with no clear D. Germline CDR1 is MNHNS and CDR2 is SASEGT. Deletions cut 8 bases from V and 6 bases from J, with 11 bases between. The CDR3 has 12 amino acids. As DNA, the CDR3 is TGTGCCAGCTTCTATGCCCTCAATGAGCAGTTCTTC. Its translation: CASFYALNEQFF.

The chain is built from TRBV6-1 and TRBJ1-4; 9 bases fit TRBD1. V lost 4 bases and J lost 7; bases outside the gene matches: 7. Germline V CDR1 and CDR2: MNHNS, SASEGT. The length of the CDR3 is 15 residues. This CDR3 is CASSGGQGIGEKLFF. Here the CDR3 DNA reads TGTGCCAGCAGTGGCGGACAGGGGATCGGTGAAAAACTGTTTTTT.